One and the same sample provided the 8 T cell receptor beta chains below, sequenced in a study of cytomegalovirus exposure and HLA in healthy donors. The method was immunoSEQ multiplex PCR; TCRdb's version includes in-frame clones alone and lacks a portion of them. The data contain 55,000 to 75,000 clones, 90% to 95% of them seen just once; the ten biggest clones take up 4% to 5.5%. The sample was PBMCs. The receptors here all came from a young man in good health and CMV-seropositive.

The chain joins TRBV2 to TRBJ2-4; 9 bases line up with TRBD1. The V segment lost 6 bases and the J segment 7 bases; nucleotides outside the gene matches: 1. CDR1 SNHLY and CDR2 FYNNEI come from the germline V gene. The CDR3 totals 12 residues. The CDR3 DNA sequence: TGTGCCAGCAGCGGACAGGGGAACATTCAGTACTTC. It codes for CASSGQGNIQYF. Full variable domain (missing parts from reference TRBV2 and TRBJ2-4): EPEVTQTPSHQVTQMGQEVILRCVPISNHLYFYWYRQILGQKVEFLVSFYNNEISEKSEIFDDQFSVERPDGSNFTLKIRSTKLEDSAMYFCASSGQGNIQYFGAGTRLSVL.

The rearrangement links TRBV5-6 to TRBJ2-1; 8 nucleotides agree with TRBD2. From germline, CDR1 is SGHDT and CDR2 YYEEEE. The ends lost 0 bases at V and 2 bases at J; junction bases unmatched: 1. The CDR3 loop spans 15 amino acids. The CDR3 nucleotides are TGTGCCAGCAGCTTGGTCGGGGGGGCCTACAATGAGCAGTTCTTC. It specifies CASSLVGGAYNEQFF.

This clone was seen once. This chain connects TRBV20-1 to TRBJ2-7; weak D call: TRBD1 (5 bases). The germline V gene encodes CDR1 DFQATT and CDR2 SNEGSKA (reference sequence). V was pared by 7 bases and J by 3 bases, with 10 bases between. The CDR3 consists of 11 residues. This CDR3 is CSGQHDYEQYF. CDR3 in DNA: TGCAGTGGACAGCACGACTACGAGCAGTACTTC.

The V and J genes are TRBV7-2 and TRBJ2-1; TRBD2 agrees at 11 bases. The V and J ends lost 0 bases and 6 bases, in that order; junction bases with no gene match: 1. There are 15 residues in the CDR3. Per the germline V gene, CDR1 is SGHTA and CDR2 is FQGNSA. Here the CDR3 reads CASSLAGLAGNEQFF. In DNA, the CDR3 is TGTGCCAGCAGCTTAGCAGGACTAGCGGGCAATGAGCAGTTCTTC.

This chain connects TRBV30 to TRBJ2-3; D ambiguous. The germline gives CDR1 GTSNPN, CDR2 SVGIG (reference sequence). V was trimmed by 0 bases and J by 4 bases, leaving 11 bases between them. The CDR3 extends over 14 amino acids. CDR3 in DNA: TGTGCCTGGAGTGTACCTCGGTACCCAGATACGCAGTATTTT. This gives the protein CAWSVPRYPDTQYF.

The CDR3 region is CASSIVSKGRSQPQHF. As DNA, the CDR3 is TGTGCCAGTAGTATTGTTTCGAAGGGGCGGTCGCAGCCCCAGCATTTT. J is TRBJ1-5 and V is TRBV19; D is perhaps TRBD1 (5 bases). Germline assignment: CDR1 LNHDA and CDR2 SQIVND (reference sequence). This CDR3 region has 16 residues. Trimming pared 3 bases from V and 7 bases from J, leaving 19 bases between.

The genes are TRBV5-6 and TRBJ1-1, with D hard to call. V lost 3 bases and J 2 bases, leaving 5 bases between the germline ends. This CDR3 region has 12 residues. CDR1 and CDR2 from the germline V gene are SGHDT and YYEEEE. CDR3 sequence (DNA): TGTGCCAGCAGCTACTACAACACTGAAGCTTTCTTT. This encodes CASSYYNTEAFF.

This sequence joins TRBV19 and TRBJ2-7; no definite D call. CDR3 size: 15 residues. CDR1 is LNHDA, CDR2 SQIVND, per germline (reference sequence). V lost 3 bases and J 2 bases, leaving 14 bases between the germline ends. Here the CDR3 DNA reads TGTGCCAGTAGTATTTCCAGCGCCCCGACCTACGAGCAGTACTTC. The encoded protein is CASSISSAPTYEQYF.